This T cell receptor beta chain was retrieved from a study of blood T cell repertoires in COVID-19. Study overall: Italy, Spain and the United States were the sources of the convalescent and acute COVID-19 samples. The analysed material was cDNA or gDNA that came from T cells, B-cell-depleted T cells, or PBMCs.

Trimming cost V 8 bases and J 8 bases, with 15 bases left between them. In germline, CDR1 is SEHNR, CDR2 FQNEAQ (reference sequence). This CDR3 has 12 residues. In the authors' workflow: Reference gene primer amplification gave nucleated cell count estimates. Repertoires were generated with immunoSEQ multiplex PCR, while TCRdb's copy carries only in-frame clones and drops some. Clone size and V and J calls were adopted from that table, with D and trimming inferred from the DNA. The repertoire holds 30,000 to 45,000 clones, with approximately 88% as singletons. This sequence was found in a human donor in a cohort sampled during active COVID-19. The rearrangement joins TRBV7-9 to TRBJ1-2; D perhaps matches TRBD1 (6 bases). The specimen was peripheral blood. The CDR3 protein is CASEQGRLGYTF. In DNA, the CDR3 is TGTGCCAGCGAACAGGGAAGACTCGGCTACACCTTC. The whole variable domain, remainder taken from reference TRBV7-9 and TRBJ1-2, is DTGVSQNPRHKITKRGQNVTFRCDPISEHNRLYWYRQTLGQGPEFLTYFQNEAQLEKSRLLSDRFSAERPKGSFSTLEIQRTEQGDSAMYLCASEQGRLGYTFGSGTRLTVV.